What follows describes a single T cell receptor beta chain. The clone's antigen remains unknown. Base qualities are not at hand, and no much larger clone is one base apart. Spanning cysteine to phenylalanine, the CDR3 consists of 12 amino acids. Only the CDR3 portion is preserved as DNA: 36 bases, with reading frame beginning at the first base. The germline V gene sets CDR1 to MNHEY and CDR2 to SVGAGI. V is reduced by 10 bases and J by 1 base, leaving a spacing of 10 bases between them. Genomic DNA was isolated from the sorted cells so that the TCRbeta CDR3 region could be sequenced. TCRbeta CDR3 regions were sequenced using the immunoSEQ Assay. TCRdb limited this immuneACCESS table to in-frame rearrangements with V and J called. A share of clones is missing; checked studies link under half to unresolved V genes, and the rest is unexplained. The sample table shows 50,000 to 60,000 clones, and 82% are seen once. Roughly 1.5% of the sample belongs to the ten largest clones.

The trial excluded patients who had a history of autoimmune disease or were on systemic immunosuppression. In every dose cohort, peripheral blood was drawn for TCR sequencing at baseline, cycle 4 day 1, and cycle 7 day 1. Samples were obtained from an open-label, multicenter, first-in-human phase I dose-escalation trial of ivuxolimab. The trial enrolled adults with locally advanced or metastatic head and neck squamous cell, hepatocellular, melanoma or renal cell carcinoma. CD4+ and CD8+ T cells were sorted separately from peripheral blood before TCR sequencing. The data originate from a study of OX40 agonist ivuxolimab in advanced cancers. In terms of the full investigation: The costimulatory receptor OX40 (CD134) was targeted by ivuxolimab, a fully human IgG2 agonistic monoclonal antibody. Patients were allowed to have had prior anti-PD-1, anti-PD-L1 or anti-CTLA-4 therapy, and roughly 40% of the dose-escalation patients had previously received checkpoint inhibitors. Among the roughly 50 dose-escalation patients, approximately 20 had hepatocellular carcinoma, roughly 15 melanoma, 9 renal cell carcinoma and 9 head and neck cancer. The paper reports the monotherapy dose-escalation portion (N of about 51 patients) of the phase I ivuxolimab trial. Intravenous ivuxolimab was administered to patients every 2 weeks at six dose levels: 0.01, 0.1, 0.3, 1.5, 3 and 10 mg/kg. A male proportion of 82.7% and a mean age of approximately 58 years, ranging from about 20 to 80, were recorded for the dose-escalation cohort. Partial responses were achieved by three dose-escalation patients, of whom one had hepatocellular carcinoma and two had cutaneous melanoma. Peripheral TCRbeta sequencing was intended to test whether TCR sequence diversity was altered and clonal T-cell expansion was caused by ivuxolimab.

Study-level results and caveats: After ivuxolimab, more expanded clones were found on average in CD8+ T cells than in CD4+ T cells. In the 0.1-3.0 mg/kg groups, partial responders were among the patients with the lowest normalized peripheral clonal expansion, particularly in CD8+ T cells. At doses from 0.1 to 3.0 mg/kg, clonal expansion was seen in both CD4+ and CD8+ blood T cells between baseline and week 6. Low levels of normalized T-cell clonal expansion were also seen in some patients who did not respond. Antigen specificity was not determined for the clonally expanded peripheral T cells.

The rearranged segments are TRBV6-5 and TRBJ1-1; the D gene cannot be resolved reliably. This receptor was taken from an adult with an advanced solid tumor such as melanoma, head and neck, liver or kidney cancer. Material: CD4+ or CD8+ T cells sorted from blood, obtained in a trial of the OX40 agonist ivuxolimab. The DNA reads as follows: TGTGCCACAAGCAGAGCGAACACTGAAGCTTTCTTT. Translated, this gives CATSRANTEAFF.